This T cell receptor beta chain was sequenced for a study of T cell responses to AZD1222 COVID-19 vaccine. Remarks on this clone: Its specificity is unknown.

The CDR3 is 14 amino acids. Trimming left V 5 bases short and J 5 bases short, with 14 bases between. Germline V gives CDR1 SGHAT, CDR2 FQNNGV. Findings and limits, study-wide: The donor cohort was predominantly white British with a female majority, and clonal diversity may have been underestimated.

Here immunoSEQ multiplex PCR was the method, and the copy in TCRdb shows in-frame clones only, minus some. The sample shows around 76,000 clones, about four fifths of them seen only once. The V call is TRBV11-2, the J call TRBJ2-3; a weak D match, TRBD2 (6 bases). The material was peripheral blood, obtained on day 0 of AZD1222 vaccination. The sequence was collected from an adult in good health. Here the CDR3 DNA reads TGTGCCAGCAGCCCAGGGACTCCCAGAGATACGCAGTATTTT. Translation: CASSPGTPRDTQYF.